These 7 T cell receptor beta chains originate from one sample sequenced in a study of T-cell memory formation after mild COVID-19. Each CDR3 protein is one row after TCRdb ran MiXCR on the 5' RACE reads. This sample has 150,000 to 200,000 distinct CDR3 sequences, with roughly 31% found just once. Input material: PBMCs or a T cell subset sorted from them (not recorded which). These receptors all stem from an adult woman who had mild COVID-19 (a few samples of this study predate the infection). Cell type and time point are not known.

This clonotype was seen more than once but under ten times. This chain uses TRBV29-1 with TRBJ2-3; D unresolved. V lost 4 bases to trimming and J lost 6 bases, with 14 bases between them. CDR1 and CDR2 (germline): SQVTM, ANQGSEA. The CDR3 spans 13 residues. CDR3 coding DNA: TGCAGCGTTGTGGGCACTCGGGCGGATACGCAGTATTTT. Protein sequence: CSVVGTRADTQYF.

This chain connects TRBV5-1 to TRBJ1-1, with 8 nucleotides matching TRBD1. CDR1 is SGHRS, CDR2 YFSETQ, per germline. V was pared by 4 bases and J by 11 bases, with 19 bases of the junction left unmatched. The CDR3 is made up of 16 amino acids. The DNA of the CDR3 is TGCGCCAGCAGCGTAGGACAGGGAACCCACCAAGGTCGGGCTTTCTTT. It yields the protein CASSVGQGTHQGRAFF.

This sequence joins TRBV6-2 or TRBV6-3 and TRBJ2-3; 8 bases line up with TRBD1. The V segment lost 6 bases and the J segment 9 bases; nucleotides outside the gene matches: 23. This CDR3 has 18 residues. Germline-derived CDR1 and CDR2 are MNHEY and SVGEGT. This chain's CDR3 is CASSPARRTGRSTGTQYF. For the CDR3, the DNA is TGTGCCAGCAGCCCAGCAAGGAGGACAGGGCGTTCTACCGGCACGCAGTATTTT.

CDR3 sequence (DNA): TGTGCCAGCAGCTTAGCGTTGGACAGGGGGTCCTACGAGCAGTACTTC. This codes for CASSLALDRGSYEQYF. The chain links TRBV7-2 to TRBJ2-7; 10 positions match TRBD1. V shed 0 bases, J shed 1 base, and the junction held 3 bases outside the gene matches. This CDR3 has 16 residues. Germline V gene sequence: CDR1 SGHTA, CDR2 FQGNSA.

The chain employs TRBV7-9 and TRBJ1-2; tentative D call: TRBD1 (5 bases). The CDR3 is 14 amino acids. Germline CDR1 is SEHNR and CDR2 is FQNEAQ (reference sequence). The V and J ends lost 5 bases and 4 bases respectively, with 14 bases between them. CDR3 DNA: TGTGCCAGCAGCCACGGGGGATCGGGCTATGGCTACACCTTC. Translated: CASSHGGSGYGYTF. The whole variable domain, filled in from reference TRBV7-9 and TRBJ1-2, reads DTGVSQNPRHKITKRGQNVTFRCDPISEHNRLYWYRQTLGQGPEFLTYFQNEAQLEKSRLLSDRFSAERPKGSFSTLEIQRTEQGDSAMYLCASSHGGSGYGYTFGSGTRLTVV.

This clonotype was seen a few times. This chain links TRBV28 with TRBJ1-2, with D hard to call. Trimming removed 2 bases from V and 3 bases from J, with 7 bases in between. Per the germline V gene, CDR1 is MDHEN and CDR2 is SYDVKM. The CDR3 is made up of 13 amino acids. DNA of the CDR3: TGTGCCAGCAGTTTAGAGGAGGACTATGGCTACACCTTC. Amino acids: CASSLEEDYGYTF.

This clonotype showed up just a few times. CDR3 nucleotides: TGTGCCAGCAGCCTGGGACAGGGGGTCAACACCATATATTTT. Amino acids: CASSLGQGVNTIYF. This chain joins TRBV13 and TRBJ1-3; 11 bases agree with TRBD1. Germline V gene data show CDR1 as PRHDT and CDR2 as FYEKMQ (reference sequence). The V gene end was trimmed by 5 bases and the J gene end by 7 bases; junction bases not matched to a gene: 4. This CDR3 has 14 residues.